This T cell receptor beta chain was recovered during a study of T-cell memory formation after mild COVID-19. At the level of the study: Across donors, TCR clusters were largely donor specific. General study points: CD4/CD8 balance held among clones contracting day 15 to 85, and later expanders leaned CD4+. In pre-infection memory, a portion of responding clones appeared, which suggested that cross-reactive memory joined. CD4+ contracting clones were found mainly in CM and EM, and CD8+ ones in EMRA.

Using its own MiXCR run on the 5' RACE reads, TCRdb lists one record per CDR3 protein. The sample contains fewer than 600,000 distinct CDR3 sequences, roughly 22% of which appear only once. Points on this clonotype: The antigen remains unidentified.

Trimming cost V 6 bases and J 7 bases; bases outside gene matches: 10. Germline V gene sequence: CDR1 LNHDA, CDR2 SQIVND (reference sequence). The CDR3 covers 14 residues. The sequence was collected from an adult woman who had mild COVID-19 (a few samples of this study predate the infection). Cell type and time point are not known. The chain combines TRBV19 with TRBJ1-2; 8 bases agree with TRBD1. Input material: PBMCs or a T cell subset sorted from them (not recorded which). The CDR3 is CASSAPRTGFGYTF. The CDR3, as DNA: TGTGCCAGTAGCGCTCCACGGACAGGGTTTGGCTACACCTTC.